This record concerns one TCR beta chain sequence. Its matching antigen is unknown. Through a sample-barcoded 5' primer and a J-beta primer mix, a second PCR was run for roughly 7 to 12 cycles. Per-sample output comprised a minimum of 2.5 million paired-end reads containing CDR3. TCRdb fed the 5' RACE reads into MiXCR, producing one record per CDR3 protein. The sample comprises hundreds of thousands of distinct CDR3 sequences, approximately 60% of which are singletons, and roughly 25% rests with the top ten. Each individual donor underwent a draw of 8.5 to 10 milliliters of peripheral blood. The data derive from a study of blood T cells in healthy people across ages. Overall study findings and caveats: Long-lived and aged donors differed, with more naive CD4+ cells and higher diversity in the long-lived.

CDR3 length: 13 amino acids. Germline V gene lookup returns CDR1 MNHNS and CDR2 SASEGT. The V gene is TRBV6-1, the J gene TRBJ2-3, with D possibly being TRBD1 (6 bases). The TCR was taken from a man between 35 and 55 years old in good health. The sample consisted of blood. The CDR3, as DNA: TGTGCGGGGGCAGGCCCCGGGGCAGATACGCAGTATTTT. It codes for CAGAGPGADTQYF.